This entry lists 3 T cell receptor beta chains sequenced from one sample in a study of blood T cell repertoires in COVID-19. TCRdb's copy holds only in-frame clones and misses some; the assay was immunoSEQ multiplex PCR. Of approximately 500,000 clones listed, approximately 85% are singletons. Sequencing was performed on peripheral blood. These receptors originate from a human donor in a cohort sampled during active COVID-19.

V usage is TRBV3-1 (or the pseudogene TRBV3-2) and J usage is TRBJ1-1; D may be TRBD1 (6 bases). This CDR3 is built from 14 residues. In germline, CDR1 is LGHDT, CDR2 YNNKEL (reference sequence). Trimming removed 6 bases at V and 1 base at J, with 12 bases between. CDR3 coding DNA: TGTGCCAGCAGTCCTTGGACAGAGAACACTGAAGCTTTCTTT. It yields the protein CASSPWTENTEAFF.

The chain is built from TRBV19 and TRBJ2-7, with 8 nucleotides matching TRBD1. The CDR3 is 14 residues long. Germline V CDR1 and CDR2: LNHDA, SQIVND (reference sequence). V shed 7 bases and J 5 bases; nucleotides not matched to a gene: 10. CDR3 residues: CASTRTGTSHEQYF. The CDR3, as DNA: TGTGCCAGTACCCGGACAGGGACGTCGCACGAGCAGTACTTC.

The chain is built from TRBV10-3 and TRBJ1-6; 7 bases are shared with TRBD1. This CDR3 contains 13 residues. CDR1 is ENHRY, CDR2 SYGVKD, per germline. Trimming at V came to 3 bases and at J to 8 bases, leaving 1 base not matched to a gene. The CDR3 DNA reads TGTGCCATCAGTGAAGACAGGGATTCACCCCTCCACTTT. It codes for CAISEDRDSPLHF.